This TCR beta chain was profiled in a study of blood T cell repertoires in COVID-19. Turning to the study itself: The United States, Italy and Spain were the sources of the acute and convalescent COVID-19 samples.

Study processing details: Amplification of reference gene primers was used by the study to estimate nucleated cell counts. The method was immunoSEQ multiplex PCR; TCRdb's version includes in-frame clones alone and lacks a portion of them. D and trimming were read from the DNA, whereas the V and J calls and clone size are those reported in that table. The table includes approximately 130,000 clones, roughly 81% detected once. The ends lost 4 bases at V and 4 bases at J; junction bases unmatched: 14. The germline V gene has CDR1 SGHNT and CDR2 YYREEE (reference sequence). This CDR3 contains 16 residues.

The sequence came from a human donor in a cohort sampled during active COVID-19. The sequenced sample was peripheral blood. The rearrangement joins TRBV5-4 to TRBJ2-7; 7 bases are a match to TRBD1. Here the CDR3 DNA reads TGTGCCAGCAGCACAGGCCCCGGGACAGAAGTATACGAGCAGTACTTC. Residues: CASSTGPGTEVYEQYF.